The 12 T cell receptor beta chains below come from one sample, sequenced in a study of molecular identifiers for immune sequencing clone quantification. MiXCR was run by TCRdb on the PCR reads, yielding one entry per CDR3 protein. The sample consists of about 640,000 distinct CDR3 sequences, 20% of them appearing once. Material: naive CD8+ T cells from blood, with Jurkat cell RNA spiked in. The subset here: FACS-sorted CD8+CD4-CCR7+CD45RA+ naive T cells. These receptors all come from a human donor in good health. Some libraries in this study had Jurkat cell RNA spiked in.

This clonotype has at least ten counts. This sequence joins TRBV10-3 and TRBJ1-6, with D perhaps TRBD1 (6 bases). This CDR3 has 12 residues. Trimming removed 8 bases from V and 8 bases from J, with 10 bases in between. The germline gives CDR1 ENHRY, CDR2 SYGVKD. The CDR3 loop is CAIRDMDSPLHF. The CDR3 nucleotides read TGTGCCATCCGGGACATGGATTCACCCCTCCACTTT.

This clonotype was counted at least ten times. V gene TRBV4-1 combines with J gene TRBJ2-3, with 10 bases aligning to TRBD1. The V and J ends lost 0 bases and 9 bases, in that order; junction bases with no gene match: 9. Germline values: CDR1 MGHRA, CDR2 YSYEKL. The CDR3 sequence is 16 residues long. The CDR3 is CASSQERDRGSGTQYF. In nucleotides, the CDR3 is TGCGCCAGCAGCCAAGAACGGGACAGGGGTTCTGGCACGCAGTATTTT.

Many counts were recorded for this clonotype. The chain combines TRBV5-1 with TRBJ2-3; D is tentatively TRBD1 or TRBD2 (7 bases each). Germline CDR1 reads SGHRS; CDR2 reads YFSETQ. The V and J ends lost 4 bases and 3 bases respectively, with 15 bases between them. CDR3 length: 15 amino acids. The DNA of the CDR3 is TGCGCCAGCAGCGGACAGGCCGGGGGGACAGATACGCAGTATTTT. Translated, it gives CASSGQAGGTDTQYF.

This clonotype occurred many times. This chain connects TRBV27 to TRBJ2-3; 9 bases are shared with TRBD1. The CDR3 spans 17 residues. The junction had 19 bases not matched to a gene; V was cut back by 6 bases and J by 9 bases. Germline V gene data show CDR1 as MNHEY and CDR2 as SMNVEV (reference sequence). The CDR3 is CASSPNHRGTGFGTQYF. Here the CDR3 DNA reads TGTGCCAGCAGCCCGAATCATAGGGGGACAGGGTTTGGCACGCAGTATTTT.

This clonotype was counted only a few times. The genes are TRBV7-2 and TRBJ2-1; 13 nucleotides align to TRBD2. The CDR3 spans 15 residues. Per the germline V gene, CDR1 is SGHTA and CDR2 is FQGNSA. V lost 5 bases to trimming and J lost 6 bases; unmatched junction nucleotides: 4. As DNA, the CDR3 is TGTGCCAGCAGCCACCGACTAGCGGGGGGCAATGAGCAGTTCTTC. This encodes CASSHRLAGGNEQFF.

In its sample, this clonotype was seen many times. The V call is TRBV27, the J call TRBJ2-4, with TRBD1 matching over 7 bases. This CDR3 is 14 amino acids long. Germline V gene lookup returns CDR1 MNHEY and CDR2 SMNVEV (reference sequence). The ends lost 6 bases at V and 5 bases at J; junction bases unmatched: 7. CDR3 coding DNA: TGTGCCAGCAGCCCCGGGACAGTCGAAAACATTCAGTACTTC. Its translation is CASSPGTVENIQYF.

Concerning this clonotype itself: This may come from a read error, since a much larger clone is one base off. The V gene is TRBV19, the J gene TRBJ2-2; 8 bases line up with TRBD2. Losses at the gene ends were 9 bases for V and 5 bases for J; bases not matched to a gene: 14. Germline V gene data show CDR1 as LNHDA and CDR2 as SQIVND (reference sequence). This CDR3 is 16 amino acids long. CDR3 sequence reads: CASRAGTRGFTGELFF. Here the CDR3 DNA reads TGTGCCAGCCGTGCCGGGACTAGAGGATTTACCGGGGAGCTGTTTTTT.

Many counts were recorded for this clonotype. J is TRBJ2-1 and V is TRBV6-1; 7 bases match TRBD2. CDR1 MNHNS and CDR2 SASEGT come from the germline V gene. The CDR3 totals 14 residues. V lost 3 bases, J lost 4 bases, and 3 bases stayed unmatched. Written as DNA, the CDR3 is TGTGCCAGCAGTGATATGGGAGGGTACAATGAGCAGTTCTTC. Its protein is CASSDMGGYNEQFF.

For this clonotype: This could be a read error, since a much larger clone is one nucleotide away. The chain recombines TRBV3-1 with TRBJ1-1; D unresolved. The V end lost 0 bases, the J end lost 4 bases, and 9 bases lay between the germline ends. Germline CDR1 is LGHDT and CDR2 is YNNKEL (reference sequence). CDR3 size: 14 residues. CDR3 sequence reads: CASSQEWAGTEAFF. The CDR3 DNA is TGTGCCAGCAGCCAAGAATGGGCCGGCACTGAAGCTTTCTTT.

This clonotype was detected ten times or more. This chain uses TRBV9 with TRBJ2-5; no firm D call. V was shortened by 5 bases and J by 3 bases, with 11 bases between the two germline ends. The CDR3 spans 13 residues. Germline loops: CDR1 SGDLS, CDR2 YYNGEE. The CDR3 bases are TGTGCCAGCAGTACCGGCTGGGAAGAGACCCAGTACTTC. Protein sequence: CASSTGWEETQYF.

This clonotype was detected a few times. The chain links TRBV27 to TRBJ2-1; D may correspond to TRBD1 or TRBD2 (5 bases each). The V and J ends lost 2 bases and 7 bases respectively, with 15 bases between them. The CDR3 is made up of 15 amino acids. CDR1 and CDR2 from the germline V gene are MNHEY and SMNVEV (reference sequence). CDR3 nucleotide sequence: TGTGCCAGCAGTTTACTGGGACCCCTGAGGAATGAGCAGTTCTTC. Protein sequence: CASSLLGPLRNEQFF.

This clonotype was seen many times. This sequence joins TRBV9 and TRBJ1-1; 9 positions agree with TRBD1. The V gene end was trimmed by 3 bases and the J gene end by 0 bases; junction bases not matched to a gene: 6. The CDR3 runs 16 residues. The V gene's germline CDR1 is SGDLS and CDR2 YYNGEE. The CDR3 spells CASSAGQGFMNTEAFF. The CDR3 DNA sequence: TGTGCCAGCAGCGCCGGACAGGGGTTTATGAACACTGAAGCTTTCTTT.